In this sample, the clone carrying this TCR beta chain turned up a few times. CDR1 and CDR2 (germline): SEHNR, FQNEAQ (reference sequence). V shed 4 bases and J shed 6 bases, with 15 bases lying between them. The CDR3 is made up of 15 amino acids. Time point: pre-sensitization, week 0. Sample treatment: therapeutic diphenylcyclopropenone sensitization with weekly scalp DPC. This sample is part of a study of human T cells and chemical hapten exposure. Study information: There were per-sample TCR yield variations, arising mainly from small pooled library volume differences.

In the authors' methods: A typical sample had some 96,000 TCRs, with roughly 20,000 to 700,000 overall. Via MiXCR, TCRdb re-called the RACE reads, giving one row per CDR3 protein. The V and J calls reflect TCRdb's pipeline rather than the authors' work. The sample lists fewer than 300,000 distinct CDR3 sequences, roughly 7.7% occurring once. This receptor was taken from a man younger than 35 with alopecia areata. Some clones in this sample may be carry-over from other donors' samples. Source: whole blood, taken in connection with sensitization to the hapten diphenylcyclopropenone (DPC). The chain carries TRBV7-9 and TRBJ1-4; the D gene is possibly TRBD1 (5 bases). CDR3 residues: CASSSAGTWDEKLFF. The CDR3 DNA is TGTGCCAGCAGCTCGGCCGGGACTTGGGATGAAAAACTGTTTTTT.